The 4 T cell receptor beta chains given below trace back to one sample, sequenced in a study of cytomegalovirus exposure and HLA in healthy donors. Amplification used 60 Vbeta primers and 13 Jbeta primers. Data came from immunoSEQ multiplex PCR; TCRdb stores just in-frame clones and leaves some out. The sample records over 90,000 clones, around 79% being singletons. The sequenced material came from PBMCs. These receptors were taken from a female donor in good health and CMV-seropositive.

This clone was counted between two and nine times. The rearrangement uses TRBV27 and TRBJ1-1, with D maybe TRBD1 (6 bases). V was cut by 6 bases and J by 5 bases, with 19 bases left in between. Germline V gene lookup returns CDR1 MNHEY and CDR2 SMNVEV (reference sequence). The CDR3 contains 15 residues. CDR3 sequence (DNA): TGTGCCAGCAGCCTGGTGGCAGGGGCCGGGACTGAAGCTTTCTTT. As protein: CASSLVAGAGTEAFF.

CDR3 nucleotides: TGTGCCTGGAGTGTATACAGAGGGCTTACTCTAGCGGGGAGTCCCTACGAGCAGTACTTC. It yields the protein CAWSVYRGLTLAGSPYEQYF. V usage is TRBV30 and J usage is TRBJ2-7; 9 bases are shared with TRBD2. The trim removed 0 bases at V and 2 bases at J, leaving 20 bases unmatched. There are 20 residues in the CDR3. Germline V gene lookup returns CDR1 GTSNPN and CDR2 SVGIG (reference sequence). The whole variable domain, filled in from reference TRBV30 and TRBJ2-7, reads SQTIHQWPATLVQPVGSPLSLECTVEGTSNPNLYWYRQAAGRGLQLLFYSVGIGQISSEVPQNLSASRPQDRQFILSSKKLLLSDSGFYLCAWSVYRGLTLAGSPYEQYFGPGTRLTVT.

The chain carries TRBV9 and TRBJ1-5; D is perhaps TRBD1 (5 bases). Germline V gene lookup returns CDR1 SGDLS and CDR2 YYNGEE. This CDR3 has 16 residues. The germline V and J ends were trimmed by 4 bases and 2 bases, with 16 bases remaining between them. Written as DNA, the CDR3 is TGTGCCAGCAGCCCAGGCGGGGCTATGGGCAATCAGCCCCAGCATTTT. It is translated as CASSPGGAMGNQPQHF. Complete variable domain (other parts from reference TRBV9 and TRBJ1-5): DSGVTQTPKHLITATGQRVTLRCSPRSGDLSVYWYQQSLDQGLQFLIQYYNGEERAKGNILERFSAQQFPDLHSELNLSSLELGDSALYFCASSPGGAMGNQPQHFGDGTRLSIL.

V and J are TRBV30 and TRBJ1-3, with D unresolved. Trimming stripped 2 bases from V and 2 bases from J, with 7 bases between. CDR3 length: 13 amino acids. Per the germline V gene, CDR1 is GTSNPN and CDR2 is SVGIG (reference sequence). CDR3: CAWSFAAGNTIYF. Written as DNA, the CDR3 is TGTGCCTGGAGTTTCGCGGCTGGAAACACCATATATTTT. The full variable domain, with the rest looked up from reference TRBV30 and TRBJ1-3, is SQTIHQWPATLVQPVGSPLSLECTVEGTSNPNLYWYRQAAGRGLQLLFYSVGIGQISSEVPQNLSASRPQDRQFILSSKKLLLSDSGFYLCAWSFAAGNTIYFGEGSWLTVV.